This T cell receptor (beta chain) came from a study of regulatory T cells in long-lasting Graves disease. Time point given: persistent/refractory GD, antithyroid drugs over 5 years with positive TRAb. From PBMCs, RNA was extracted and then used to make the TCR library. Sequencing libraries for TCR beta were prepared with iRepertoire HTBI primers and Arm-PCR of CDR3 regions. Via MiXCR, TCRdb re-called the multiplex PCR reads, giving one row per CDR3 protein. There are about 470,000 distinct CDR3 sequences in the sample; about a fifth occur only once, and over 7.5% lies in the top ten. CDR3 length: 15 residues. The V gene lost 2 bases and the J gene lost 6 bases, with 17 bases spanning the gap. The germline V gene encodes CDR1 SGHVS and CDR2 FNYEAQ. This clonotype was observed at least ten times.

This specimen consisted of peripheral blood mononuclear cells (PBMCs), obtained when the disease was refractory, from a patient treated with antithyroid drugs. V gene TRBV7-6 combines with J gene TRBJ2-7, with D perhaps matching TRBD1 or TRBD2 (6 bases each). This clonotype was sampled from a female donor with Graves disease. The CDR3 DNA reads as TGTGCCAGCAGCTTATCCACAGGGTGGGACTCCGAGCAGTACTTC. This translates into CASSLSTGWDSEQYF.